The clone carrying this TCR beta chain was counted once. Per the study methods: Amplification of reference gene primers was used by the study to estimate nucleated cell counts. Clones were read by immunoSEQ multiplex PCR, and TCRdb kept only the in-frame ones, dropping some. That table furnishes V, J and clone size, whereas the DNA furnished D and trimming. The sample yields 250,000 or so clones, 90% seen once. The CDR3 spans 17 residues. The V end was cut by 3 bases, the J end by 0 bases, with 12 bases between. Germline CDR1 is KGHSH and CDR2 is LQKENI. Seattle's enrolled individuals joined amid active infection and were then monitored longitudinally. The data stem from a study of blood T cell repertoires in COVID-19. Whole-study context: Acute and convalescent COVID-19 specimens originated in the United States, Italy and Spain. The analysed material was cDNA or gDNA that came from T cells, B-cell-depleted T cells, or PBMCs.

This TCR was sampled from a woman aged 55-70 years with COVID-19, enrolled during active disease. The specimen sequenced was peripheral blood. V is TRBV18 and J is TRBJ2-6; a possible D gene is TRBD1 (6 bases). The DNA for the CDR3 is TGTGCCAGCTCACCCCAACAGGGAACCTCTGGGGCCAACGTCCTGACTTTC. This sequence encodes CASSPQQGTSGANVLTF.